These 9 T cell receptor beta chains came from one sample sequenced in a study of cytomegalovirus exposure and HLA in healthy donors. The study ran its PCR with 60 Vbeta and 13 Jbeta primers. TCRdb keeps only in-frame clones here, not all; method: immunoSEQ multiplex PCR. Of under 150,000 clones listed, roughly 75% are singletons. The sample comprised PBMCs. The receptors were gathered from a man aged 25 to 40 in good health and CMV-seronegative.

This clone was picked up one time. The chain employs TRBV28 and TRBJ2-3; 9 bases fit TRBD1. The CDR3 covers 15 residues. Trimming took 6 bases from V and 5 from J; bases not matched to a gene: 9. Germline V lookup: CDR1 MDHEN, CDR2 SYDVKM. The CDR3 DNA reads TGTGCCAGCAGGACAGGGGGTTTTCTGGGAGATACGCAGTATTTT. It yields the protein CASRTGGFLGDTQYF.

This clone was picked up a small number of times. The genes are TRBV18 and TRBJ2-5; D not resolved. In germline, CDR1 is KGHSH, CDR2 LQKENI. There are 15 residues in the CDR3. The V and J ends lost 0 bases and 0 bases respectively, with 8 bases between them. The CDR3 here is CASSPPSVYQETQYF. The DNA for the CDR3 is TGTGCCAGCTCACCACCTTCGGTCTACCAAGAGACCCAGTACTTC.

This clone has just a few counts. The chain employs TRBV4-1 and TRBJ1-1; D unclear. CDR1 and CDR2 (germline): MGHRA, YSYEKL. Trimming removed 1 base from V and 1 base from J, with 10 bases in between. The CDR3 is made up of 15 amino acids. The chain's CDR3 is CASSQVAGGNTEAFF. The CDR3 DNA is TGCGCCAGCAGCCAAGTGGCAGGAGGGAACACTGAAGCTTTCTTT.

This clone was detected a few times. The V call is TRBV18, the J call TRBJ1-6; 7 bases map to TRBD1. CDR1 is KGHSH, CDR2 LQKENI, per germline. V trimming: 6 bases; J trimming: 8 bases; junction bases outside the gene matches: 13. The CDR3 runs 16 residues. CDR3 DNA: TGTGCCAGCTCCAGGGGGGCTCTTGTGGACTATTCACCCCTCCACTTT. Its translation: CASSRGALVDYSPLHF. Filled out from reference TRBV18 and TRBJ1-6, the complete variable domain reads NAGVMQNPRHLVRRRGQEARLRCSPMKGHSHVYWYRQLPEEGLKFMVYLQKENIIDESGMPKERFSAEFPKEGPSILRIQQVVRGDSAAYFCASSRGALVDYSPLHFGNGTRLTVT.

The rearrangement joins TRBV6-6 to TRBJ2-1; D perhaps matches TRBD2 (6 bases). V lost 0 bases and J lost 12, with 21 bases in between. The CDR3 consists of 16 residues. The germline V gene encodes CDR1 MNHNY and CDR2 SVGAGI (reference sequence). This chain's CDR3 is CASSYSDRGGEWAQFF. The CDR3 coding sequence is TGTGCCAGCAGTTACTCGGATAGGGGAGGCGAGTGGGCGCAGTTCTTC.

This clone was seen ten or more times. The chain uses TRBV18 and TRBJ2-7, with 7 bases identical to TRBD1. Trimming cost V 3 bases and J 3 bases; bases outside gene matches: 11. The germline V gene encodes CDR1 KGHSH and CDR2 LQKENI. CDR3 length: 16 amino acids. This CDR3 is CASSPRPGQSLYEQYF. CDR3 nucleotide sequence: TGTGCCAGCTCACCTCGACCGGGACAGTCCCTCTACGAGCAGTACTTC.

The rearrangement uses TRBV2 and TRBJ2-3; weak D call: TRBD2 (5 bases). This CDR3 spans 13 amino acids. Trimming left V 9 bases short and J 3 bases short, with 13 bases between. From germline, CDR1 is SNHLY and CDR2 FYNNEI. The CDR3 DNA sequence: TGTGCCAGAAGTCGTAGGGAGACAGATACGCAGTATTTT. The encoded protein is CARSRRETDTQYF.

This clone was counted only a few times. The junction departs from the called germline gene at one end, perhaps through a read error. The gene calls are TRBV27 and TRBJ1-2; 9 nucleotides match TRBD1. The CDR3 is 15 amino acids. Germline lookup yields CDR1 MNHEY and CDR2 SMNVEV (reference sequence). The CDR3 sequence: CASSLLTGGGGGYPF. The CDR3 coding sequence is TGTGCCAGCAGTTTATTAACAGGGGGCGGAGGTGGCTACCCCTTC.

This chain uses TRBV6-4 with TRBJ2-2; TRBD1 might be the D (7 bases). Germline-derived CDR1 and CDR2 are MRHNA and SNTAGT. Trimming left V 4 bases short and J 6 bases short, with 12 bases between. The CDR3 runs 14 residues. CDR3 sequence reads: CASSVTGDSGELFF. In DNA, the CDR3 is TGTGCCAGCAGTGTTACAGGGGACTCCGGGGAGCTGTTTTTT.